This T cell receptor beta chain was recovered during a study of regulatory T cells in long-lasting Graves disease. For the study at large: Newly diagnosed Graves' patients took antithyroid drugs under 3 months.

According to the study, TCR beta libraries were built with iRepertoire HTBI primers and CDR3-region Arm-PCR. MiXCR was run by TCRdb on the multiplex PCR reads, yielding one entry per CDR3 protein. The sample holds around 420,000 distinct CDR3 sequences; about 16% are singletons and the top ten take around a fifth. The V and J ends lost 3 bases and 6 bases, in that order; junction bases with no gene match: 9. CDR1 is MNHEY, CDR2 SMNVEV, per germline (reference sequence). CDR3 length equals 15 residues. Time point of the sample: newly diagnosed GD, antithyroid drugs for less than 3 months. From PBMCs, RNA was extracted and then used to make the TCR library. Into tubes containing EDTA, approximately 8.5 milliliters of peripheral blood were drawn.

This specimen was peripheral blood mononuclear cells (PBMCs), taken at new diagnosis, from a patient treated with antithyroid drugs. The receptor comes from a female donor with Graves disease. V usage is TRBV27 and J usage is TRBJ1-1; 8 nucleotides line up with TRBD1. The CDR3 loop reads CASSFSRQGRAEAFF. As DNA, the CDR3 is TGTGCCAGCAGTTTTAGCAGACAGGGGAGAGCTGAAGCTTTCTTT.